This TCR beta chain was obtained from a study of OX40 agonist ivuxolimab in advanced cancers. About the study: Dose-escalation patients were diagnosed with hepatocellular carcinoma, melanoma, renal cell cancer or head and neck cancer. Prior anti-PD-1, anti-PD-L1 or anti-CTLA-4 therapy was allowed; roughly 40% had some.

The CDR3 spans 14 residues. Between the trimmed V and J ends, which lost 0 bases and 3 bases, there was a span of 9 bases. CDR1 is LNHNV, CDR2 YYDKDF, per germline (reference sequence). Notes on this clone: Its antigen remains unidentified.

TCRdb's copy holds only in-frame clones and misses some; the assay was immunoSEQ multiplex PCR. Of more than 65,000 clones in the sample, approximately 79% are singletons; the top ten hold around 2.4%. Findings and caveats of the study: Among expanded peripheral T cells, antigen specificity went undetermined. CD8+ T cells averaged more expanded clones than CD4+.

Sequences were derived from CD4+ or CD8+ T cells sorted from blood, sampled in a trial of the OX40 agonist ivuxolimab. The chain combines TRBV15 with TRBJ2-7; D not resolved. This TCR came from an adult with an advanced solid tumor such as melanoma, head and neck, liver or kidney cancer. CDR3 coding DNA: TGTGCCACCAGCAGAGATCGTTGGGGCTACGAGCAGTACTTC. Translated, it gives CATSRDRWGYEQYF.